These 25 T cell receptor beta chains share one sample of origin, sequenced in a study of cytomegalovirus exposure and HLA in healthy donors. PCR primers comprised 60 Vbeta and 13 Jbeta primers. Here immunoSEQ multiplex PCR was the method, and the copy in TCRdb shows in-frame clones only, minus some. The sample holds 150,000 to 200,000 clones; 70% to 80% are singletons and the top ten take approximately 4.4%. Sequencing was performed on PBMCs. These receptors all come from a woman aged 30 to 39 in good health and CMV-seropositive.

The chain is built from TRBV6-1 and TRBJ2-7; TRBD1 aligns across 10 bases. Germline V CDR1 and CDR2: MNHNS, SASEGT. The V and J ends lost 4 bases and 2 bases, in that order; junction bases with no gene match: 2. The CDR3 totals 14 residues. DNA for the CDR3: TGTGCCAGCAGTGTGGGACAGGGGACCTACGAGCAGTACTTC. Translated, it gives CASSVGQGTYEQYF.

This clone came up a few times. V and J are TRBV5-5 and TRBJ1-5; D unclear. This CDR3 is 13 amino acids long. V was shortened by 0 bases and J by 6 bases, with 7 bases between the two germline ends. Germline values: CDR1 SGHKS, CDR2 YYEKEE (reference sequence). CDR3 residues: CASSLANFQPQHF. The DNA of the CDR3 is TGTGCCAGCAGCTTGGCCAACTTTCAGCCCCAGCATTTT.

This chain connects TRBV27 to TRBJ1-2, with 9 positions matching TRBD1. J gave up 1 base and V 5 bases, and 8 bases lay outside the gene matches. CDR3 length equals 16 residues. Germline lookup yields CDR1 MNHEY and CDR2 SMNVEV (reference sequence). The DNA of the CDR3 is TGTGCCAGCAGTCCCGCACCGGGACAGGGTAACTATGGCTACACCTTC. This sequence encodes CASSPAPGQGNYGYTF.

The J gene is TRBJ1-4, the V gene TRBV5-6; possibly TRBD1 for D (5 bases). The CDR3 runs to 13 residues. Per the germline V gene, CDR1 is SGHDT and CDR2 is YYEEEE. Trimming took off 4 bases at V and 7 bases at J, with 11 bases between the two ends. The CDR3: CASSRAGGEKLFF. DNA of the CDR3: TGTGCCAGCAGCCGAGCGGGGGGTGAAAAACTGTTTTTT.

The chain recombines TRBV19 with TRBJ2-3; 12 nucleotides agree with TRBD2. CDR3 length equals 15 residues. The trim removed 4 bases at V and 4 bases at J, leaving 3 bases unmatched. Germline CDR1 is LNHDA and CDR2 is SQIVND (reference sequence). The CDR3, as DNA: TGTGCCAGTAGTACCCGGACTAGCGGGGCAGATACGCAGTATTTT. Its protein product is CASSTRTSGADTQYF.

V gene TRBV4-1 combines with J gene TRBJ1-6; D not certain. The V and J ends lost 5 bases and 8 bases respectively, with 22 bases between them. The CDR3 is 17 residues long. Germline V gives CDR1 MGHRA, CDR2 YSYEKL. The CDR3: CASSDPKRVWNHSPLHF. CDR3 bases: TGCGCCAGCAGCGACCCTAAGAGGGTTTGGAACCATTCACCCCTCCACTTT.

The V call is TRBV5-1, the J call TRBJ1-5; TRBD1 matches 9 bases. Per germline, CDR1 SGHRS and CDR2 YFSETQ. This CDR3 contains 16 residues. Unmatched junction bases numbered 5, after V lost 4 bases and J lost 0 bases. CDR3 region: CASSVGTGNSNQPQHF. CDR3 sequence (DNA): TGCGCCAGCAGCGTCGGGACAGGGAATAGCAATCAGCCCCAGCATTTT.

The gene calls are TRBV7-9 and TRBJ2-5, with 9 bases aligning to TRBD1. J was trimmed by 0 bases and V by 5 bases; bases with no gene match: 7. The CDR3 contains 16 residues. Germline V gene lookup returns CDR1 SEHNR and CDR2 FQNEAQ (reference sequence). The DNA for the CDR3 is TGTGCCAGCAGCCCCCGGGACAGGGAGTACCAAGAGACCCAGTACTTC. Its protein is CASSPRDREYQETQYF.

This chain joins TRBV11-2 and TRBJ2-4, with D perhaps matching TRBD1 (7 bases). V was shortened by 3 bases and J by 5 bases, with 14 bases between the two germline ends. The V gene's germline CDR1 is SGHAT and CDR2 FQNNGV. The CDR3 extends over 15 amino acids. CDR3 DNA: TGTGCCAGCAGCTTCCTGGCGGGACAGCAAAACATTCAGTACTTC. It yields the protein CASSFLAGQQNIQYF.

Here the CDR3 DNA reads TGTGCCACCAGCAGAGATCGAGGGTCCCCCACTGAAGCTTTCTTT. Its translation is CATSRDRGSPTEAFF. The chain employs TRBV15 and TRBJ1-1; D call uncertain. V was trimmed by 0 bases and J by 4 bases, leaving 12 bases between them. The CDR3 loop spans 15 amino acids. From germline, CDR1 is LNHNV and CDR2 YYDKDF (reference sequence). The variable domain in full, with the rest retrieved from reference TRBV15 and TRBJ1-1, is DAMVIQNPRYQVTQFGKPVTLSCSQTLNHNVMYWYQQKSSQAPKLLFHYYDKDFNNEADTPDNFQSRRPNTSFCFLDIRSPGLGDTAMYLCATSRDRGSPTEAFFGQGTRLTVV.

The chain couples TRBV2 to TRBJ1-2; D is unresolved. Looked up from germline, CDR1 is SNHLY and CDR2 is FYNNEI. The CDR3 sequence is 13 residues long. V was clipped by 2 bases and J by 10 bases, with 14 bases between them. CDR3: CASSENSVNDYTF. DNA for the CDR3: TGTGCCAGCAGTGAAAATAGTGTGAACGACTACACCTTC. The variable domain in full, with the rest retrieved from reference TRBV2 and TRBJ1-2, is EPEVTQTPSHQVTQMGQEVILRCVPISNHLYFYWYRQILGQKVEFLVSFYNNEISEKSEIFDDQFSVERPDGSNFTLKIRSTKLEDSAMYFCASSENSVNDYTFGSGTRLTVV.

This chain uses TRBV4-3 with TRBJ2-2; D possibly corresponds to TRBD1 (5 bases). Germline V gene lookup returns CDR1 LGHNA and CDR2 YSLEER. CDR3 length: 15 residues. The ends were cut back, 0 bases at V and 5 bases at J, with 10 bases in the middle. CDR3 amino acids: CASSQDPRATGELFF. The CDR3 DNA is TGCGCCAGCAGCCAAGATCCCAGGGCTACCGGGGAGCTGTTTTTT.

This chain uses TRBV19 with TRBJ2-4; D might be TRBD2 (5 bases). CDR1 LNHDA and CDR2 SQIVND come from the germline V gene (reference sequence). There are 15 residues in the CDR3. Trimming took 3 bases from V and 0 from J, leaving 9 bases between them. The CDR3 region is CASSISGLAKNIQYF. Here the CDR3 DNA reads TGTGCCAGTAGTATTTCCGGACTAGCCAAAAACATTCAGTACTTC.

The V call is TRBV2, the J call TRBJ2-2; D ambiguous. Trimming cost V 3 bases and J 1 base, with 6 bases left between them. CDR3 size: 14 residues. Per germline, CDR1 SNHLY and CDR2 FYNNEI. Written as DNA, the CDR3 is TGTGCCAGCAGTGAGCGGTGGAACACCGGGGAGCTGTTTTTT. It is translated as CASSERWNTGELFF.

This chain uses TRBV10-2 with TRBJ1-2; D might be TRBD1 (6 bases). V shed 9 bases and J shed 4 bases, with 15 bases lying between them. The CDR3 is made up of 13 amino acids. The V gene's germline CDR1 is WSHSY and CDR2 SAAADI. CDR3: CASTPRGSYGYTF. As DNA, the CDR3 is TGCGCCAGTACACCTAGGGGGTCCTATGGCTACACCTTC.

The chain employs TRBV5-1 and TRBJ2-7, with D possibly being TRBD2 (5 bases). Germline V gives CDR1 SGHRS, CDR2 YFSETQ. Trimming removed 4 bases at V and 7 bases at J, with 15 bases between. The CDR3 is 13 amino acids. The chain's CDR3 is CASSVSGPGEQYF. The CDR3 region has the DNA TGCGCCAGCAGCGTGTCGGGTCCGGGAGAGCAGTACTTC. Supplemented by reference TRBV5-1 and TRBJ2-7, the full variable domain reads KAGVTQTPRYLIKTRGQQVTLSCSPISGHRSVSWYQQTPGQGLQFLFEYFSETQRNKGNFPGRFSGRQFSNSRSEMNVSTLELGDSALYLCASSVSGPGEQYFGPGTRLTVT.

This clone has a handful of counts. The V call is TRBV6-5, the J call TRBJ1-5, with TRBD1 identical over 7 bases. The CDR3 extends over 14 amino acids. Germline CDR1 MNHEY, CDR2 SVGAGI. Losses at the gene ends were 7 bases for V and 3 bases for J; bases not matched to a gene: 6. The CDR3 is CASKPDRSNQPQHF. The CDR3 region has the DNA TGTGCCAGCAAACCGGACAGGTCCAATCAGCCCCAGCATTTT.

V is TRBV5-1 and J is TRBJ1-2; 9 bases are shared with TRBD1. Germline V lookup: CDR1 SGHRS, CDR2 YFSETQ. Trimming took 6 bases from V and 4 from J; bases not matched to a gene: 19. The CDR3 has 18 amino acids. This CDR3 is CASKHKGQGALGLYGYTF. CDR3 bases: TGCGCCAGCAAACACAAGGGACAGGGAGCCCTCGGGCTCTATGGCTACACCTTC.

This chain links TRBV2 with TRBJ1-1; D unresolved. The CDR3 runs 14 residues. V was trimmed by 8 bases and J by 1 base, leaving 14 bases between them. The germline gives CDR1 SNHLY, CDR2 FYNNEI. This CDR3 is CASSTEGENTEAFF. Written as DNA, the CDR3 is TGTGCCAGCTCCACCGAGGGTGAGAACACTGAAGCTTTCTTT. Complete variable domain (other parts from reference TRBV2 and TRBJ1-1): EPEVTQTPSHQVTQMGQEVILRCVPISNHLYFYWYRQILGQKVEFLVSFYNNEISEKSEIFDDQFSVERPDGSNFTLKIRSTKLEDSAMYFCASSTEGENTEAFFGQGTRLTVV.

This clone turned up a few times. The chain recombines TRBV6-4 with TRBJ2-2; the D is unclear. The CDR3 has 14 amino acids. Trimming took 6 bases from V and 3 from J, leaving 11 bases between them. Germline V gene lookup returns CDR1 MRHNA and CDR2 SNTAGT. The chain's CDR3 is CASSRVLDTGELFF. The CDR3 coding sequence is TGTGCCAGCAGCCGAGTTCTGGACACCGGGGAGCTGTTTTTT.

The CDR3 DNA reads as TGTGCCAGCAGTTACAGTTCCTACCACAATGAGCAGTTCTTC. Protein product: CASSYSSYHNEQFF. The chain combines TRBV6-5 with TRBJ2-1, with D unresolved. The CDR3 has 14 residues. Trimming removed 2 bases at V and 5 bases at J, with 10 bases between. Per the germline V gene, CDR1 is MNHEY and CDR2 is SVGAGI.

The chain has TRBV29-1 and TRBJ2-7; 12 nucleotides agree with TRBD2. From germline, CDR1 is SQVTM and CDR2 ANQGSEA. This CDR3 spans 14 amino acids. Trimming at V came to 6 bases and at J to 4 bases, leaving 7 bases not matched to a gene. The DNA of the CDR3 is TGCAGCGTGGTGACTAGCGGGAGTTTGTACGAGCAGTACTTC. Its protein product is CSVVTSGSLYEQYF.

This clone has more than one count but fewer than ten. This sample includes further DNA sequences coding for the same CDR3. V and J are TRBV4-2 and TRBJ1-2; TRBD1 agrees at 7 bases. The length of the CDR3 is 13 residues. V was pared by 3 bases and J by 8 bases, with 6 bases of the junction left unmatched. CDR1 LGHNA and CDR2 YNFKEQ come from the germline V gene. CDR3 protein: CASSQTGSAGYTF. The CDR3 bases are TGTGCCAGCAGCCAGACAGGGTCAGCAGGCTACACCTTC.

The chain combines TRBV4-2 with TRBJ1-2; D is perhaps TRBD1 (5 bases). Trimming cost V 4 bases and J 5 bases, with 14 bases left between them. The CDR3 extends over 14 amino acids. Germline V CDR1 and CDR2: LGHNA, YNFKEQ. In nucleotides, the CDR3 is TGTGCCAGCAGCCTATCGACAGATAATTATGGCTACACCTTC. Protein sequence: CASSLSTDNYGYTF.

The chain employs TRBV2 and TRBJ2-5, with D possibly TRBD1 on 6 matching bases. Germline lookup yields CDR1 SNHLY and CDR2 FYNNEI. This CDR3 is 14 amino acids long. The V end lost 6 bases, the J end lost 5 bases, and 16 bases lay between the germline ends. Here the CDR3 reads CASRQGGIWETQYF. CDR3 nucleotide sequence: TGTGCCAGCAGACAAGGGGGTATTTGGGAGACCCAGTACTTC.